These 28 T cell receptor beta chains were sequenced from one sample in a study of human T cells and chemical hapten exposure. TCRdb recomputed calls from the RACE reads with MiXCR, one row per CDR3 protein. The sample holds about 160,000 distinct CDR3 sequences, about 30% seen once. The time point here: patch test 3, about 24 weeks after DPC sensitization. Described treatment: therapeutic diphenylcyclopropenone sensitization with weekly scalp DPC. Sequencing was performed on whole blood, taken in connection with sensitization to the hapten diphenylcyclopropenone (DPC). All receptors derive from a woman aged 18-29 years with alopecia areata. Some clones in this sample may be carry-over from other donors' samples.

This chain uses TRBV20-1 with TRBJ1-5, with 9 bases lining up with TRBD1. The CDR3 consists of 17 residues. The V segment lost 3 bases and the J segment 1 base; nucleotides outside the gene matches: 10. Per germline, CDR1 DFQATT and CDR2 SNEGSKA (reference sequence). CDR3: CSARRDRGSWSNQPQHF. DNA for the CDR3: TGCAGTGCTAGGAGAGACAGGGGGTCGTGGAGCAATCAGCCCCAGCATTTT.

A few counts support this clonotype. This chain uses TRBV24-1 with TRBJ2-1; D remains ambiguous. The CDR3 covers 14 residues. Per germline, CDR1 KGHDR and CDR2 SFDVKD. V dropped 5 bases and J dropped 10 bases, with 17 bases sitting between them. The CDR3 reads CATSGPADRTEQFF. The CDR3 DNA reads TGTGCCACCAGTGGCCCGGCGGACCGTACCGAGCAGTTCTTC.

This rearrangement joins TRBV2 to TRBJ2-7; D is unclear. CDR3 size: 13 residues. Per germline, CDR1 SNHLY and CDR2 FYNNEI. Trimming stripped 6 bases from V and 2 bases from J, with 11 bases between. The CDR3 is CASRGRPTYEQYF. CDR3 nucleotides: TGTGCCAGCAGGGGCCGACCCACCTACGAGCAGTACTTC.

The chain couples TRBV3-1 to TRBJ2-7; 8 nucleotides align to TRBD1. Losses at the gene ends were 4 bases for V and 9 bases for J; bases not matched to a gene: 5. CDR1 and CDR2 (germline): LGHDT, YNNKEL (reference sequence). The CDR3 totals 12 residues. CDR3 residues: CASSPPGQAQYF. The CDR3 DNA is TGTGCCAGCAGCCCGCCGGGACAGGCGCAGTACTTC.

This clonotype showed up just a few times. The chain joins TRBV7-9 to TRBJ1-2; D remains unclear. Germline values: CDR1 SEHNR, CDR2 FQNEAQ (reference sequence). The CDR3 loop spans 13 amino acids. V dropped 1 base and J dropped 7 bases, with 10 bases sitting between them. This CDR3 is CASSLGPDRGYTF. CDR3 coding DNA: TGTGCCAGCAGCTTAGGTCCCGACCGTGGCTACACCTTC. Variable domain in full (rest from reference TRBV7-9 and TRBJ1-2): DTGVSQNPRHKITKRGQNVTFRCDPISEHNRLYWYRQTLGQGPEFLTYFQNEAQLEKSRLLSDRFSAERPKGSFSTLEIQRTEQGDSAMYLCASSLGPDRGYTFGSGTRLTVV.

This rearrangement joins TRBV21-1 to TRBJ2-1; the table's D call TRBD2 went unverified against the DNA. TRBV21-1 is deemed a pseudogene. The CDR3 runs 17 residues. Here the CDR3 reads CASTSLGREGYYNEQFF. In DNA form, the CDR3 reads TGTGCCAGCACCTCACTGGGGCGGGAGGGATACTACAATGAGCAGTTCTTC.

The chain links TRBV7-9 to TRBJ2-3; D remains ambiguous. V was pared by 3 bases and J by 4 bases, with 8 bases between. The CDR3 totals 13 residues. Germline V gene sequence: CDR1 SEHNR, CDR2 FQNEAQ (reference sequence). CDR3 in amino acids: CASSFGSADTQYF. The DNA of the CDR3 is TGTGCCAGCAGCTTTGGTTCGGCAGATACGCAGTATTTT.

The chain links TRBV5-1 to TRBJ2-7; TRBD1 matches at 8 bases. The CDR3 runs 14 residues. V lost 7 bases and J lost 5; bases outside the gene matches: 11. CDR1 SGHRS and CDR2 YFSETQ come from the germline V gene. The CDR3 is CASPEPDRVHEQYF. CDR3 in DNA: TGCGCCAGCCCAGAGCCGGACAGGGTACACGAGCAGTACTTC. Full variable domain (rest looked up from reference TRBV5-1 and TRBJ2-7): KAGVTQTPRYLIKTRGQQVTLSCSPISGHRSVSWYQQTPGQGLQFLFEYFSETQRNKGNFPGRFSGRQFSNSRSEMNVSTLELGDSALYLCASPEPDRVHEQYFGPGTRLTVT.

Many counts were recorded for this clonotype. J is TRBJ2-7 and V is TRBV13, with TRBD1 matching over 10 bases. The CDR3 runs to 15 residues. Germline V gene sequence: CDR1 PRHDT, CDR2 FYEKMQ (reference sequence). V lost 5 bases to trimming and J lost 2 bases; unmatched junction nucleotides: 6. The CDR3 nucleotides are TGTGCCAGCAGCCCCCTGGGACAGGGGCCCTACGAGCAGTACTTC. This translates into CASSPLGQGPYEQYF.

This clonotype was counted a few times. The rearrangement links TRBV13 to TRBJ2-1; TRBD2 matches 11 bases. CDR3 length: 14 residues. Trimming at V came to 3 bases and at J to 8 bases, leaving 3 bases not matched to a gene. CDR1 and CDR2 from the germline V gene are PRHDT and FYEKMQ (reference sequence). This CDR3 is CASSFSGGAHEQFF. Written as DNA, the CDR3 is TGTGCCAGCAGCTTTAGCGGGGGGGCCCATGAGCAGTTCTTC.

The gene calls are TRBV4-3 and TRBJ2-1; D uncertain. The CDR3 has 13 amino acids. Germline V CDR1 and CDR2: LGHNA, YSLEER. The V end was cut by 0 bases, the J end by 8 bases, with 8 bases between. The CDR3: CASSQEPQYEQFF. CDR3 DNA: TGCGCCAGCAGCCAAGAACCCCAATATGAGCAGTTCTTC.

The chain combines TRBV12-3 or TRBV12-4 with TRBJ1-5; 8 bases line up with TRBD1. V shed 7 bases and J 7 bases; nucleotides not matched to a gene: 6. The CDR3 sequence is 13 residues long. CDR3 sequence reads: CASNQGAGQPQHF. CDR3 sequence (DNA): TGTGCCAGCAATCAGGGGGCAGGACAGCCCCAGCATTTT.

The V and J genes are TRBV5-1 and TRBJ1-1; a possible D gene is TRBD1 (5 bases). V dropped 4 bases and J dropped 2 bases, with 15 bases sitting between them. The CDR3 is 15 amino acids. Germline V gene data show CDR1 as SGHRS and CDR2 as YFSETQ. The CDR3 loop reads CASSPGLTVNTEAFF. The DNA of the CDR3 is TGCGCCAGCAGCCCTGGGTTGACAGTCAACACTGAAGCTTTCTTT.

This chain joins TRBV20-1 and TRBJ2-1; 8 bases agree with TRBD2. After removal of 3 bases from V and 7 bases from J, the junction contained 8 bases not matched to a gene. CDR3 length equals 14 residues. In germline, CDR1 is DFQATT, CDR2 SNEGSKA (reference sequence). CDR3 sequence reads: CSASTGGPSNEQFF. The CDR3 DNA reads as TGCAGTGCTAGCACGGGAGGGCCCTCTAATGAGCAGTTCTTC.

This clonotype has just a few counts. This chain links TRBV5-1 with TRBJ2-1, with 7 bases that match TRBD2. The V gene's germline CDR1 is SGHRS and CDR2 YFSETQ. CDR3 length equals 14 residues. J gave up 6 bases and V 5 bases, and 8 bases lay outside the gene matches. Written as DNA, the CDR3 is TGCGCCAGCAGGTCTGGGACTACCCCCAATGAGCAGTTCTTC. The encoded protein is CASRSGTTPNEQFF.

This clonotype was counted between two and nine times. The chain employs TRBV29-1 and TRBJ2-3, with 11 bases aligning to TRBD2. Trimming cost V 7 bases and J 0 bases; bases outside gene matches: 6. Germline assignment: CDR1 SQVTM and CDR2 ANQGSEA. CDR3 length: 15 residues. CDR3 DNA: TGCAGCGCCCCGGGACTAGCGGCTAGCACAGATACGCAGTATTTT. As protein: CSAPGLAASTDTQYF.

This clonotype was seen a few times. The chain employs TRBV7-2 and TRBJ2-5; D gene ambiguous. Deletions cut 4 bases from V and 0 bases from J, with 6 bases between. Germline V lookup: CDR1 SGHTA, CDR2 FQGNSA. CDR3 length equals 13 residues. CDR3 loop: CASSSPYQETQYF. DNA for the CDR3: TGTGCCAGCAGCTCCCCGTACCAAGAGACCCAGTACTTC.

This clonotype was counted between two and nine times. This chain links TRBV11-2 with TRBJ1-2; a possible D gene is TRBD1 (6 bases). Germline-derived CDR1 and CDR2 are SGHAT and FQNNGV. The V gene lost 6 bases and the J gene lost 6 bases, with 20 bases spanning the gap. The CDR3 is made up of 15 amino acids. This chain's CDR3 is CASRALHQGRDGYTF. The CDR3 DNA reads as TGTGCCAGCAGAGCTTTACACCAGGGGAGGGATGGCTACACCTTC.

V and J are TRBV29-1 and TRBJ2-5; no clear D gene. V was trimmed by 3 bases and J by 4 bases, leaving 12 bases between them. Per the germline V gene, CDR1 is SQVTM and CDR2 is ANQGSEA. This CDR3 spans 13 amino acids. In DNA form, the CDR3 reads TGCAGCGTTGAGAGGAGAATAGGAGAGACCCAGTACTTC. Protein: CSVERRIGETQYF.

This clonotype came up a few times. The rearrangement joins TRBV3-1 to TRBJ2-7; D is undetermined. The CDR3 runs 14 residues. The ends were cut back, 1 base at V and 4 bases at J, with 11 bases in the middle. Germline CDR1 is LGHDT and CDR2 is YNNKEL (reference sequence). CDR3 sequence: CASSQAPGLYEQYF. Written as DNA, the CDR3 is TGTGCCAGCAGCCAAGCCCCGGGTTTATACGAGCAGTACTTC.

This clonotype was detected a few times. CDR3 protein: CATPGETDTQYF. CDR3 sequence (DNA): TGTGCCACCCCAGGGGAGACGGATACGCAGTATTTT. The chain has TRBV7-9 and TRBJ2-3; TRBD1 is a possible D gene (6 bases). The V end lost 10 bases, the J end lost 6 bases, and 14 bases lay between the germline ends. The germline V gene encodes CDR1 SEHNR and CDR2 FQNEAQ (reference sequence). The CDR3 length is 12 residues.

This clonotype was found a few times. The rearrangement links TRBV10-3 to TRBJ1-2; D is ambiguous. Between the trimmed V and J ends, which lost 0 bases and 12 bases, there was a span of 20 bases. This CDR3 is built from 15 residues. Per the germline V gene, CDR1 is ENHRY and CDR2 is SYGVKD. This CDR3 is CAISESTFSTERNTF. The CDR3 region has the DNA TGTGCCATCAGTGAGTCGACGTTTTCAACTGAGCGGAACACCTTC.

This clonotype was picked up a small number of times. The chain uses TRBV20-1 and TRBJ2-1; D is unclear. CDR1 is DFQATT and CDR2 is SNEGSKA in the germline V gene (reference sequence). This CDR3 spans 11 amino acids. The CDR3: CKLSSYNEQFF. For the CDR3, the DNA is TGCAAACTGAGCTCCTACAATGAGCAGTTCTTC.

This clonotype appeared once. J is TRBJ2-6 and V is TRBV25-1, with 8 nucleotides matching TRBD1. Germline loops: CDR1 MGHDK, CDR2 SYGVNS. CDR3 size: 18 residues. Losses at the gene ends were 3 bases for V and 0 bases for J; bases not matched to a gene: 7. CDR3 coding DNA: TGTGCCAGCAGTGACCGAGGACAGGGAAGCTCTGGGGCCAACGTCCTGACTTTC. Amino acid sequence: CASSDRGQGSSGANVLTF.

This clonotype appeared once. V is TRBV7-2 and J is TRBJ2-5; 12 nucleotides match TRBD2. V lost 0 bases, J lost 5 bases, and 10 bases stayed unmatched. The CDR3 totals 18 residues. Germline assignment: CDR1 SGHTA and CDR2 FQGNSA. The CDR3: CASSLAFTSGRRRETQYF. The CDR3 region has the DNA TGTGCCAGCAGCTTAGCCTTCACTAGCGGGAGGAGGAGGGAGACCCAGTACTTC. The full variable domain, in which reference TRBV7-2 and TRBJ2-5 provide the parts outside the CDR3, is GAGVSQSPSNKVTEKGKDVELRCDPISGHTALYWYRQSLGQGLEFLIYFQGNSAPDKSGLPSDRFSAERTGGSVSTLTIQRTQQEDSAVYLCASSLAFTSGRRRETQYFGPGTRLLVL.

The V and J genes are TRBV7-9 and TRBJ1-2, with D perhaps TRBD1 (6 bases). This CDR3 region has 12 residues. The germline V gene encodes CDR1 SEHNR and CDR2 FQNEAQ (reference sequence). The germline V and J ends were trimmed by 5 bases and 6 bases, with 10 bases remaining between them. The CDR3 DNA sequence: TGTGCCAGCAGCCGGGGGCGCGATGGCTACACCTTC. Translating it yields CASSRGRDGYTF.

The chain employs TRBV18 and TRBJ2-5, with TRBD1 matching 7 bases. J gave up 5 bases and V 6 bases, and 6 bases lay outside the gene matches. CDR3 length equals 13 residues. Germline V CDR1 and CDR2: KGHSH, LQKENI. CDR3 loop: CASSPGQKETQYF. CDR3 nucleotides: TGTGCCAGCTCTCCGGGACAGAAGGAGACCCAGTACTTC. The entire variable domain, with the rest obtained from reference TRBV18 and TRBJ2-5, is as follows: NAGVMQNPRHLVRRRGQEARLRCSPMKGHSHVYWYRQLPEEGLKFMVYLQKENIIDESGMPKERFSAEFPKEGPSILRIQQVVRGDSAAYFCASSPGQKETQYFGPGTRLLVL.

The table lists this clonotype with a few counts. The rearrangement joins TRBV28 to TRBJ2-5; tentative D call: TRBD2 (5 bases). In germline, CDR1 is MDHEN, CDR2 SYDVKM. The CDR3 extends over 14 amino acids. Trimming shortened V by 5 bases and J by 5 bases, and 15 bases separated the two germline ends. As DNA, the CDR3 is TGTGCCAGCAGTCCCCCTCGAGGGTGGGAGACCCAGTACTTC. Residues: CASSPPRGWETQYF.